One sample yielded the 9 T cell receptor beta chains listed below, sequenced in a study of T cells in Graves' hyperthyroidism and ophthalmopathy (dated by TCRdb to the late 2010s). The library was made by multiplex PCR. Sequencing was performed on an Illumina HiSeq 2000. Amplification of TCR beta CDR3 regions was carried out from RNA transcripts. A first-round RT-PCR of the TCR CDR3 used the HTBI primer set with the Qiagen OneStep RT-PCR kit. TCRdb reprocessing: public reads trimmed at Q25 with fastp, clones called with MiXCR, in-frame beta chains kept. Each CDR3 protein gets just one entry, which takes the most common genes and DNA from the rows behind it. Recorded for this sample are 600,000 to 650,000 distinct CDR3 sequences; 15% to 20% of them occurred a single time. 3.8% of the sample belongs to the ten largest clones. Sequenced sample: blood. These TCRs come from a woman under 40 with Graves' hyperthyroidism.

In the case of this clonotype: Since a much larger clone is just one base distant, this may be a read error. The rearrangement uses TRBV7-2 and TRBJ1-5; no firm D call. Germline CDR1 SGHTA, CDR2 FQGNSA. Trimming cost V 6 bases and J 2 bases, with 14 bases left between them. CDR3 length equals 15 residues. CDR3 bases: TGTGCCAGCAGGTTTGGGGAGCTTGGCAATCAGCCCCAGCATTTT. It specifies CASRFGELGNQPQHF.

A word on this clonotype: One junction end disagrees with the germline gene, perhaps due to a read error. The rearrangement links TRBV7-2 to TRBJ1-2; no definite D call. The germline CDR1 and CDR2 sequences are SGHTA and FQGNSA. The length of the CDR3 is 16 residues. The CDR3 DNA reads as TGTGCCAGCAGCTTAGAATTAGGTCCGCCTAAATATGGCTACACCTTC. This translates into CASSLELGPPKYGYTF.

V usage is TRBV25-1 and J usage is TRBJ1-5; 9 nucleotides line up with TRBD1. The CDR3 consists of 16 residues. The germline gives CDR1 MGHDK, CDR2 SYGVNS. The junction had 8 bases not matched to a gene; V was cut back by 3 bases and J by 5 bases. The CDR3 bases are TGTGCCAGCAGTGATCCCTGGACAGGGGACGATCAGCCCCAGCATTTT. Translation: CASSDPWTGDDQPQHF.

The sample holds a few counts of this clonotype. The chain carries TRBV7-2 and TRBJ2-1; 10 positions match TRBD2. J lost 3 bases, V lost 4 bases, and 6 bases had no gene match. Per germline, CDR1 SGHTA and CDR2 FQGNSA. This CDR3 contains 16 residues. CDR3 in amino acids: CASSSLLAGDYNEQFF. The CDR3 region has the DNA TGTGCCAGCAGCTCCCTCCTAGCGGGAGACTACAATGAGCAGTTCTTC.

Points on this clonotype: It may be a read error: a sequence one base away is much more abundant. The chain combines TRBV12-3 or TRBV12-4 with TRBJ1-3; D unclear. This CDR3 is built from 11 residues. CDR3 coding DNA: TGTGCCAGCAGACTTGGAAACACCCTATATTTT. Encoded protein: CASRLGNTLYF.

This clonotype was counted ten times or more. CDR3 nucleotides: TGTGCCTGGAGCCGGGACTACTCCTACAATGAGCAGTTCTTC. This codes for CAWSRDYSYNEQFF. The gene calls are TRBV30 and TRBJ2-1, with 7 bases matching TRBD2. The J segment lost 0 bases and the V segment lost 3 bases, leaving 2 bases of the junction unmatched. The CDR3 totals 14 residues. Germline V gene sequence: CDR1 GTSNPN, CDR2 SVGIG (reference sequence).

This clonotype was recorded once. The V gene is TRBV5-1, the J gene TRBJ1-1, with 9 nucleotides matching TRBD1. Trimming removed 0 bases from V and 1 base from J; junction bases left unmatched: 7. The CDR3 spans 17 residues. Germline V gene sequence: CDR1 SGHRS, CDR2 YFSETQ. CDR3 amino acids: CASSLELGQGQNTEAFF. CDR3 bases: TGCGCCAGCAGCTTGGAACTGGGACAGGGACAGAACACTGAAGCTTTCTTT.

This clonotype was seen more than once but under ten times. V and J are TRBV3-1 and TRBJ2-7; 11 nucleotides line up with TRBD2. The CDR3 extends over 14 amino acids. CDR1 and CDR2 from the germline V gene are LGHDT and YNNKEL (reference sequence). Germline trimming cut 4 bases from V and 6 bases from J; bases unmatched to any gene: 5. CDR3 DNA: TGTGCCAGCAGCCCCCGGACTAGCGGGTCCGAGCAGTACTTC. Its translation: CASSPRTSGSEQYF.

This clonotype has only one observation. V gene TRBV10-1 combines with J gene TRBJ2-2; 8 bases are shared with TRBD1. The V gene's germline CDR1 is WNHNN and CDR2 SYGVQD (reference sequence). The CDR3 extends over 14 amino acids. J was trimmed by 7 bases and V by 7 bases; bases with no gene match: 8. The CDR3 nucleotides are TGCGCCAGCAAATCCGGACAGGGAATCGGGGAGCTGTTTTTT. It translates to CASKSGQGIGELFF.